The 22 T cell receptor beta chains below all came from one sample that was sequenced in a study of CD8 T cells in Susac syndrome. RNA totalling roughly 0.5 to 1 ug underwent reverse transcription with random hexamers. TCRdb analysed the immunoSEQ multiplex PCR reads with MiXCR anew, one entry per CDR3 protein. The profile covers 150,000 or so distinct CDR3 sequences, with roughly 94% appearing a single time and roughly 0.15% taken by the ten largest. Sequenced: CD4+ T cells from PBMCs. The receptors shown here come from a human donor with Susac syndrome.

The chain links TRBV29-1 to TRBJ2-3, with TRBD2 as a possible D gene (6 bases). Germline CDR1 reads SQVTM; CDR2 reads ANQGSEA. The length of the CDR3 is 14 residues. The V gene lost 8 bases and the J gene lost 1 base, with 16 bases spanning the gap. CDR3 nucleotides: TGCAGCTCCTCGAGACTAGGGGGCACAGATACGCAGTATTTT. Translated: CSSSRLGGTDTQYF.

This clonotype was found once. The J gene is TRBJ1-5, the V gene TRBV6-2 or TRBV6-3; D not certain. Germline V CDR1 and CDR2: MNHEY, SVGEGT. Trimming removed 7 bases from V and 5 bases from J, with 9 bases in between. The CDR3 extends over 12 amino acids. CDR3 in amino acids: CASTQKDQPQHF. For the CDR3, the DNA is TGTGCCAGCACCCAGAAGGATCAGCCCCAGCATTTT.

The chain carries TRBV4-1 and TRBJ2-5, with 7 bases that match TRBD1. CDR3 length equals 17 residues. Per germline, CDR1 MGHRA and CDR2 YSYEKL. With 2 bases clipped from V and 2 bases from J, the junction kept 11 bases outside the gene matches. The CDR3 spells CASSQYGTATQQETQYF. The CDR3 coding sequence is TGCGCCAGCAGCCAATACGGGACAGCAACCCAACAAGAGACCCAGTACTTC.

The chain has TRBV20-1 and TRBJ1-2; 7 bases match TRBD1. The CDR3 totals 14 residues. Per germline, CDR1 DFQATT and CDR2 SNEGSKA (reference sequence). The V and J ends lost 2 bases and 7 bases, in that order; junction bases with no gene match: 10. The CDR3 is CSARPDRAGGGYTF. The CDR3 coding sequence is TGCAGTGCTAGACCCGACAGGGCGGGTGGTGGCTACACCTTC.

The rearrangement uses TRBV13 and TRBJ2-1; the D gene is possibly TRBD1 (5 bases). Germline CDR1 and CDR2: PRHDT and FYEKMQ (reference sequence). The V and J ends lost 5 bases and 8 bases respectively, with 16 bases between them. The CDR3 covers 14 residues. The CDR3 protein is CASSRLSRDHEQFF. CDR3 nucleotides: TGTGCCAGCAGCCGCCTTTCCAGGGATCATGAGCAGTTCTTC. Using reference TRBV13 and TRBJ2-1 for the parts outside the CDR3, the full variable domain is AAGVIQSPRHLIKEKRETATLKCYPIPRHDTVYWYQQGPGQDPQFLISFYEKMQSDKGSIPDRFSAQQFSDYHSELNMSSLELGDSALYFCASSRLSRDHEQFFGPGTRLTVL.

The chain couples TRBV18 to TRBJ2-5; no definite D call. This CDR3 spans 13 amino acids. V lost 3 bases, J lost 1 base, and 6 bases lay in between. Germline V lookup: CDR1 KGHSH, CDR2 LQKENI. CDR3 loop: CASSPNSQETQYF. The CDR3 DNA reads TGTGCCAGCTCACCCAACTCCCAAGAGACCCAGTACTTC.

The V call is TRBV6-6, the J call TRBJ2-1; 11 bases agree with TRBD2. CDR3 length: 15 residues. The germline CDR1 and CDR2 sequences are MNHNY and SVGAGI (reference sequence). V trimming: 5 bases; J trimming: 9 bases; junction bases outside the gene matches: 9. The CDR3 loop reads CASSVSGGASGEQFF. CDR3 coding DNA: TGTGCCAGCAGTGTTAGCGGGGGGGCCTCGGGTGAGCAGTTCTTC.

The chain has TRBV20-1 and TRBJ2-5, with a possible D match to TRBD1 (6 bases). The germline gives CDR1 DFQATT, CDR2 SNEGSKA (reference sequence). Trimming took off 2 bases at V and 1 base at J, with 11 bases between the two ends. The CDR3 covers 14 residues. Here the CDR3 reads CSARPGQTQETQYF. CDR3 coding DNA: TGCAGTGCTAGACCAGGACAGACCCAAGAGACCCAGTACTTC.

The chain combines TRBV12-3 or TRBV12-4 with TRBJ2-5; 10 nucleotides match TRBD2. The CDR3 contains 14 residues. The V segment lost 6 bases and the J segment 5 bases; nucleotides outside the gene matches: 6. CDR3 coding DNA: TGTGCCAGCAGGGCTAGCGGGAGAGGGGAGACCCAGTACTTC. Its protein product is CASRASGRGETQYF.

The chain is built from TRBV20-1 and TRBJ1-5, with TRBD1 as a possible D gene (6 bases). Germline V gives CDR1 DFQATT, CDR2 SNEGSKA (reference sequence). Trimming took 4 bases from V and 0 from J, leaving 10 bases between them. The CDR3 is made up of 14 amino acids. CDR3 sequence (DNA): TGCAGTGCTACCGACAGGAATAGCAATCAGCCCCAGCATTTT. Translating gives CSATDRNSNQPQHF.

The rearrangement joins TRBV3-1 to TRBJ1-5, with D perhaps matching TRBD1 (6 bases). V was cut by 3 bases and J by 7 bases, with 10 bases left in between. The germline CDR1 and CDR2 sequences are LGHDT and YNNKEL (reference sequence). The CDR3 has 13 residues. The CDR3 nucleotides read TGTGCCAGCAGCCAGTGGACAGACCAGCCCCAGCATTTT. Translated, it gives CASSQWTDQPQHF.

J is TRBJ2-1 and V is TRBV7-9; 11 positions agree with TRBD1. Unmatched junction bases numbered 13, after V lost 6 bases and J lost 3 bases. The CDR3 is 18 residues long. Germline-derived CDR1 and CDR2 are SEHNR and FQNEAQ (reference sequence). The CDR3 reads CASRPTGDRGDYYNEQFF. Here the CDR3 DNA reads TGTGCCAGCAGACCAACCGGGGACAGGGGGGACTACTACAATGAGCAGTTCTTC.

This chain joins TRBV28 and TRBJ2-5; 7 positions match TRBD2. The CDR3 loop spans 15 amino acids. The germline V gene encodes CDR1 MDHEN and CDR2 SYDVKM. V dropped 7 bases and J dropped 2; count of bases not matched to a gene: 10. CDR3 protein: CASTPPGLTQETQYF. CDR3 sequence (DNA): TGTGCCAGCACTCCACCGGGACTAACACAAGAGACCCAGTACTTC. Variable domain in full (rest from reference TRBV28 and TRBJ2-5): DVKVTQSSRYLVKRTGEKVFLECVQDMDHENMFWYRQDPGLGLRLIYFSYDVKMKEKGDIPEGYSVSREKKERFSLILESASTNQTSMYLCASTPPGLTQETQYFGPGTRLLVL.

The chain uses TRBV11-2 and TRBJ1-2; 7 nucleotides agree with TRBD1. Per the germline V gene, CDR1 is SGHAT and CDR2 is FQNNGV. V was clipped by 5 bases and J by 4 bases; unmatched bases: 4. This CDR3 contains 13 residues. The CDR3 DNA sequence: TGTGCCAGCAGCACGACAGGGTCCTATGGCTACACCTTC. Translated, it gives CASSTTGSYGYTF.

The CDR3 coding sequence is TGTGCCAGCAGTTTAGGCGTTTTCCTCGAGACCCAGTACTTC. Translating gives CASSLGVFLETQYF. This sequence joins TRBV28 and TRBJ2-5; D gene ambiguous. Germline-derived CDR1 and CDR2 are MDHEN and SYDVKM. The length of the CDR3 is 14 residues. The ends were cut back, 2 bases at V and 5 bases at J, with 12 bases in the middle.

The genes are TRBV5-1 and TRBJ2-7, with 7 positions matching TRBD1. Trimming cost V 4 bases and J 1 base; bases outside gene matches: 5. Germline CDR1 reads SGHRS; CDR2 reads YFSETQ. The CDR3 covers 14 residues. The CDR3, as DNA: TGCGCCAGCAGCCGTACGGGACAGTCCTACGAGCAGTACTTC. Protein product: CASSRTGQSYEQYF. The complete variable domain, with remaining parts taken from reference TRBV5-1 and TRBJ2-7, reads KAGVTQTPRYLIKTRGQQVTLSCSPISGHRSVSWYQQTPGQGLQFLFEYFSETQRNKGNFPGRFSGRQFSNSRSEMNVSTLELGDSALYLCASSRTGQSYEQYFGPGTRLTVT.

V is TRBV15 and J is TRBJ2-5, with TRBD2 identical over 8 bases. Trimming removed 1 base from V and 5 bases from J; junction bases left unmatched: 18. Germline CDR1 LNHNV, CDR2 YYDKDF (reference sequence). The CDR3 consists of 19 residues. The CDR3 DNA is TGTGCCACCAGCAGAGGGCCGGGAGGGCCCGCGACCACAAGTGAGACCCAGTACTTC. Residues: CATSRGPGGPATTSETQYF. Variable domain in full (rest from reference TRBV15 and TRBJ2-5): DAMVIQNPRYQVTQFGKPVTLSCSQTLNHNVMYWYQQKSSQAPKLLFHYYDKDFNNEADTPDNFQSRRPNTSFCFLDIRSPGLGDTAMYLCATSRGPGGPATTSETQYFGPGTRLLVL.

This chain joins TRBV15 and TRBJ1-2; 7 bases align to TRBD1. This CDR3 is built from 15 residues. V was clipped by 0 bases and J by 7 bases; unmatched bases: 8. CDR1 is LNHNV, CDR2 YYDKDF, per germline (reference sequence). The CDR3 DNA sequence: TGTGCCACCAGCAGAGATCAAACAGGGGTGTCTGGCTACACCTTC. The encoded protein is CATSRDQTGVSGYTF.

This chain connects TRBV6-2 or TRBV6-3 to TRBJ1-5; no firm D call. Germline assignment: CDR1 MNHEY and CDR2 SVGEGT. Trimming shortened V by 0 bases and J by 9 bases, and 6 bases separated the two germline ends. This CDR3 has 12 amino acids. This CDR3 reads CASSYSSGPQHF. For the CDR3, the DNA is TGTGCCAGCAGTTACTCAAGCGGGCCCCAGCATTTT.

The J gene is TRBJ1-2, the V gene TRBV6-5; 10 bases are shared with TRBD1. Germline lookup yields CDR1 MNHEY and CDR2 SVGAGI. CDR3 length: 14 residues. The junction had 4 bases not matched to a gene; V was cut back by 6 bases and J by 3 bases. The chain's CDR3 is CASRTGQGDYGYTF. CDR3 nucleotide sequence: TGTGCCAGCAGGACCGGACAGGGGGACTATGGCTACACCTTC.

J is TRBJ1-1 and V is TRBV30; D gene uncertain. Germline-derived CDR1 and CDR2 are GTSNPN and SVGIG (reference sequence). V gave up 1 base and J gave up 5 bases, with 11 bases separating them. The CDR3 has 13 amino acids. This chain's CDR3 is CAWSEHPGTEAFF. As DNA, the CDR3 is TGTGCCTGGAGTGAGCATCCGGGGACTGAAGCTTTCTTT.

J is TRBJ2-7 and V is TRBV9; D uncertain. This CDR3 has 10 residues. Germline CDR1 and CDR2: SGDLS and YYNGEE. Trimming shortened V by 3 bases and J by 4 bases, and 2 bases separated the two germline ends. Here the CDR3 reads CASSGYEQYF. CDR3 sequence (DNA): TGTGCCAGCAGCGGGTACGAGCAGTACTTC.